This TCR beta chain was sequenced for a study of shared clonotypes between healthy human individuals. The study, taken as a whole, reports: The generation probabilities recorded for non-shared clonotypes fell below those of clonotypes shared by all four donors. A limitation of the genetic and exposure-history diversity represented arose from few donors. Clonotype sharing among donors was thought likely to change with sequencing depth. Sampling was confined to blood; repertoires within tissues likely differ.

The CDR3 is 13 amino acids. Germline-derived CDR1 and CDR2 are SQVTM and ANQGSEA. V was trimmed by 5 bases and J by 5 bases, leaving 13 bases between them. Naive CD8 cells comprised CD45RO-negative, CCR7-positively selected cells, excluding terminally differentiated effector memory CD45RA+ cells. Data came from immunoSEQ multiplex PCR; TCRdb stores just in-frame clones and leaves some out. The sample carries about 580,000 clones, 95% to 98% recorded once. In the case of this clone: Its antigen is unidentified.

The chain couples TRBV29-1 to TRBJ2-1; no firm D call. Sequenced sample: naive CD8+ T cells sorted from blood. The clonotype comes from a young man in good health. The CDR3 sequence is CSVTTATHNEQFF. The CDR3 DNA reads TGCAGCGTTACGACGGCTACCCACAATGAGCAGTTCTTC.